This T cell receptor (beta chain) stems from a study of T cell responses to AZD1222 COVID-19 vaccine (dated by TCRdb to 2020 to 2023). Concerning the study at large: AZD1222 recipients whose second dose came at about 4 weeks and those whose second dose came at about 12 weeks were combined into one group, since spike-specific TCR depth and breadth did not differ between the two schedules. Enrollment into the trials was organized by age into subgroups of 18-55, 56-69 and 70-plus years, and those subgroups contained about 160, 30 and 59 TCR-sequenced participants, respectively. TCR sequencing was performed for 233 trial participants, of whom around 200 were given two doses of AZD1222 and 26 were given two doses of MenACWY control vaccine. General findings and caveats noted by the study authors: Reportedly, close to half of the unique spike-specific TCRs recognized epitopes lying outside the regions that are mutated in the B.1.351 and B.1.1.7 variants. In the small 56-69-year group, the increase in depth fell short of significance, most likely because of low power. After two AZD1222 doses, both the breadth and the depth of spike-specific TCRs were significantly higher than at day 0 and than in MenACWY recipients. Only five or six AZD1222 recipients were SARS-CoV-2 seropositive at baseline, limiting conclusions about previously exposed vaccinees. The vaccine-associated CD4 TCRs covered the entire spike protein, and the dominant responses fell in regions 160-218 and 743-854. Because no day 14 peak-response samples were available, the repertoires could be characterized only after the peak T cell response. Participants were mostly white British and included more females than males, and it was suggested by the authors that clonal diversity may have been underestimated.

Sample time point, as interpreted from the label and publication: baseline before first vaccination. Samples from vaccinated people were obtained from the UK trials COV001 and COV002, which included a single-blind randomized controlled phase 2/3 trial of AZD1222 (ChAdOx1 nCoV-19) in healthy adults. Trial participant PBMC samples were collected at day 0 and day 28 after the second dose for TCRbeta chain sequencing. Notes on this clone: Its antigen is still unknown. No qualities accompany the bases; no much larger clone lies one base away.

The CDR3 regions of human TCRbeta chains were analyzed by immunosequencing. The source study handled its data this way. TCRs in the repertoires were matched against a reference library of SARS-CoV-2-specific TCRs that had been generated with the MIRA antigen-specificity platform. Breadth was defined as the fraction of unique TCRs that were SARS-CoV-2-associated, and depth was defined as the fraction of total T cells that were SARS-CoV-2-associated. Each spike-specific TCR was assigned to its reactive spike region and to a CD4 or CD8 class using the MIRA data. Log10-transformed breadth and depth values were compared by one-way ANOVA with Sidak's multiple comparisons tests. The table comes from immuneACCESS by way of TCRdb, which keeps in-frame sequences with V and J called. Part of the clones is missing from these tables; in studies checked, under half for an unresolved V gene and the rest for unknown reasons. The D gene and trimming were derived from the DNA, and the V and J assignments and clone size from that table. The sample table records over 85,000 clones; roughly 90% of these occur just once. Clones ranked in the top ten supply 6.5% to 8% of the sample.

Measured from the cysteine to the phenylalanine, the CDR3 is 14 residues long. Only the CDR3 portion is preserved as DNA: 42 bases, with reading frame beginning at the first base. Here the chain combines TRBV21-1 and TRBJ1-1. TRBV21-1 is assigned pseudogene status. This TCR was sampled from an adult in good health. The sample was peripheral blood, taken on day 0 of AZD1222 vaccination. In nucleotide form, the sequence is TGTGCCAGCAGCTCCCATCTCTCGGGCCTTGAAGCTTTCTTT. It specifies CASSSHLSGLEAFF.